Presented here are 27 T cell receptor beta chains from one specimen sequenced in a study of T cells in Graves' hyperthyroidism and ophthalmopathy. Regions amplified from RNA transcripts were the TCR beta CDR3 regions. TCR CDR3 underwent first-round RT-PCR with the HTBI primer set. Using its own MiXCR run on the multiplex PCR reads, TCRdb lists one record per CDR3 protein. The sample holds roughly 300,000 distinct CDR3 sequences; around a fifth are singletons and the top ten take around 50%. The specimen sequenced was blood. All receptors derive from a woman aged 45-65 years with Graves' hyperthyroidism.

The gene calls are TRBV6-8 and TRBJ1-1, with D tentatively TRBD1 (6 bases). This CDR3 is 15 amino acids long. Trimming stripped 4 bases from V and 4 bases from J, with 16 bases between. Per the germline V gene, CDR1 is MNHGY and CDR2 is SAAAGT. Here the CDR3 reads CASSSPGLGGTEAFF. The CDR3, as DNA: TGTGCCAGCAGTTCCCCCGGTTTAGGGGGCACTGAAGCTTTCTTT.

The CDR3 is CASSSWGRDEKLFF. CDR3 DNA: TGCGCCAGCAGCTCGTGGGGCCGCGATGAAAAACTGTTTTTT. V usage is TRBV5-1 and J usage is TRBJ1-4; possible D gene TRBD1, 5 bases. Trimming pared 3 bases from V and 6 bases from J, leaving 12 bases between. The CDR3 has 14 residues. Per germline, CDR1 SGHRS and CDR2 YFSETQ.

This clonotype was recorded many times. This chain uses TRBV7-2 with TRBJ2-1; 12 bases are a match to TRBD2. The germline V gene has CDR1 SGHTA and CDR2 FQGNSA. Trimming removed 3 bases from V and 4 bases from J; junction bases left unmatched: 10. The CDR3 spans 18 residues. CDR3 DNA sequence: TGTGCCAGCAGCTTGCGGGCTAGCGGGGGGGAAATTTACAATGAGCAGTTCTTC. Amino acids: CASSLRASGGEIYNEQFF.

This clonotype was observed a few times. The genes are TRBV12-3 or TRBV12-4 and TRBJ1-2; D is unresolved. The CDR3 is 13 residues long. Trimming took off 7 bases at V and 1 base at J, with 10 bases between the two ends. CDR3 in DNA: TGTGCCAGCACCTCGGACGTTAACTATGGCTACACCTTC. Protein sequence: CASTSDVNYGYTF.

This clonotype turned up a few times. The chain carries TRBV24-1 and TRBJ2-1, with D perhaps TRBD2 (5 bases). The CDR3 spans 14 residues. Trimming left V 1 base short and J 5 bases short, with 8 bases between. Germline V gene data show CDR1 as KGHDR and CDR2 as SFDVKD. The CDR3 loop is CATSDFSGNNEQFF. CDR3 DNA sequence: TGTGCCACCAGTGATTTCTCGGGAAACAATGAGCAGTTCTTC.

There are many counts of this clonotype. The chain couples TRBV20-1 to TRBJ1-1; 9 nucleotides align to TRBD1. Germline-derived CDR1 and CDR2 are DFQATT and SNEGSKA (reference sequence). CDR3 length equals 13 residues. Trimming took 5 bases from V and 10 from J; bases not matched to a gene: 11. CDR3 region: CSAPRTGAVVAFF. In nucleotides, the CDR3 is TGCAGTGCTCCACGGACAGGGGCTGTCGTAGCTTTCTTT.

There are a few counts of this clonotype. The J gene is TRBJ2-6, the V gene TRBV11-3; D call uncertain. V was clipped by 5 bases and J by 3 bases, with 14 bases between them. Per the germline V gene, CDR1 is SGHNT and CDR2 is YENEEA. CDR3 length equals 16 residues. CDR3 residues: CASSRTRPVGANVLTF. The CDR3, as DNA: TGTGCCAGCAGCCGAACCAGACCGGTTGGGGCCAACGTCCTGACTTTC. The variable domain in full, with the rest retrieved from reference TRBV11-3 and TRBJ2-6, is EAGVVQSPRYKIIEKKQPVAFWCNPISGHNTLYWYLQNLGQGPELLIRYENEEAVDDSQLPKDRFSAERLKGVDSTLKIQPAELGDSAVYLCASSRTRPVGANVLTFGAGSRLTVL.

This clonotype was seen more than once but under ten times. The V gene is TRBV4-1, the J gene TRBJ1-5, with TRBD1 identical over 8 bases. Losses at the gene ends were 4 bases for V and 4 bases for J; bases not matched to a gene: 3. CDR1 and CDR2 from the germline V gene are MGHRA and YSYEKL. CDR3 size: 14 residues. CDR3 DNA sequence: TGCGCCAGCAGCCTCCGGACAGGGAATCAGCCCCAGCATTTT. It codes for CASSLRTGNQPQHF.

This clonotype was seen ten or more times. V and J are TRBV20-1 and TRBJ1-5; no clear D gene. Trimming pared 0 bases from V and 6 bases from J, leaving 6 bases between. The germline V gene encodes CDR1 DFQATT and CDR2 SNEGSKA (reference sequence). CDR3 length: 12 amino acids. CDR3 sequence: CSAREGIQPQHF. The CDR3 nucleotides are TGCAGTGCTAGAGAGGGCATTCAGCCCCAGCATTTT.

This clonotype occurred many times. The chain joins TRBV20-1 to TRBJ2-7; 8 positions agree with TRBD2. V was pared by 0 bases and J by 2 bases, with 6 bases of the junction left unmatched. CDR3 size: 15 residues. CDR1 and CDR2 (germline): DFQATT, SNEGSKA (reference sequence). CDR3 in amino acids: CSAREIAGITYEQYF. The CDR3 DNA reads TGCAGTGCTAGAGAGATAGCGGGGATCACCTACGAGCAGTACTTC.

In regard to this clonotype: An end of the junction differs from the germline gene, which may be a read error. The chain combines TRBV19 with TRBJ2-2, with TRBD2 as a possible D gene (5 bases). This CDR3 comprises 15 residues. Germline CDR1 LNHDA, CDR2 SQIVND (reference sequence). This CDR3 reads CASSIDPPTTGELSF. In nucleotides, the CDR3 is TGTGCCAGTAGTATAGACCCTCCTACCACCGGGGAGCTGTCTTTT.

This clonotype has only a few counts. CDR3 protein: CASTRQGKGSPLHF. The DNA of the CDR3 is TGTGCCAGCACCCGACAGGGTAAAGGCTCACCCCTCCACTTT. The genes are TRBV12-3 or TRBV12-4 and TRBJ1-6, with 7 bases aligning to TRBD1. J gave up 10 bases and V 7 bases, and 10 bases lay outside the gene matches. This CDR3 is 14 amino acids long.

This chain connects TRBV15 to TRBJ2-5, with D unclear. This CDR3 region has 13 residues. Trimming pared 0 bases from V and 5 bases from J, leaving 7 bases between. From germline, CDR1 is LNHNV and CDR2 YYDKDF (reference sequence). The CDR3 nucleotides read TGTGCCACCAGCAGAGATAATAAGGAGACCCAGTACTTC. It codes for CATSRDNKETQYF.

This clonotype was picked up many times. The chain is built from TRBV27 and TRBJ2-3, with 10 bases aligning to TRBD2. This CDR3 region has 15 residues. Per the germline V gene, CDR1 is MNHEY and CDR2 is SMNVEV (reference sequence). With 2 bases clipped from V and 6 bases from J, the junction kept 5 bases outside the gene matches. The CDR3 region has the DNA TGTGCCAGCAGTTTAAGCGGGAGGGCCCTCGATACGCAGTATTTT. Translation gives CASSLSGRALDTQYF.

In this sample, this clonotype turned up many times. The chain recombines TRBV10-3 with TRBJ1-5; D is unresolved. The CDR3 totals 14 residues. Between the trimmed V and J ends, which lost 6 bases and 7 bases, there was a span of 16 bases. CDR1 and CDR2 from the germline V gene are ENHRY and SYGVKD. CDR3 nucleotides: TGTGCCATCAGCCCGGACGGAGCGAGGCAGCCCCAGCATTTT. Its protein is CAISPDGARQPQHF.

The rearrangement joins TRBV5-6 to TRBJ2-7; 9 nucleotides match TRBD1. With V trimmed by 2 bases and J by 4 bases, 4 bases remained unmatched. Germline CDR1 reads SGHDT; CDR2 reads YYEEEE. The CDR3 length is 14 residues. CDR3 loop: CASSFGTGMYEQYF. The CDR3, as DNA: TGTGCCAGCAGCTTCGGGACAGGGATGTACGAGCAGTACTTC.

In its sample, this clonotype was seen many times. The chain joins TRBV11-3 to TRBJ1-1; a weak D match, TRBD1 (5 bases). CDR1 is SGHNT and CDR2 is YENEEA in the germline V gene. V lost 5 bases to trimming and J lost 5 bases, with 12 bases between them. The CDR3 contains 13 residues. This chain's CDR3 is CASSRDSTTEAFF. The CDR3 region has the DNA TGTGCCAGCAGCCGTGACAGTACGACTGAAGCTTTCTTT.

V is TRBV5-6 and J is TRBJ1-2; TRBD1 matches at 9 bases. Germline-derived CDR1 and CDR2 are SGHDT and YYEEEE. The CDR3 is 15 residues long. V dropped 4 bases and J dropped 0; count of bases not matched to a gene: 4. The CDR3 reads CASSNRDRANYGYTF. CDR3 in DNA: TGTGCCAGCAGCAACCGGGACAGGGCTAACTATGGCTACACCTTC.

This clonotype was counted at least ten times. The chain couples TRBV29-1 to TRBJ2-1; 12 positions match TRBD2. This CDR3 spans 13 amino acids. The germline V gene encodes CDR1 SQVTM and CDR2 ANQGSEA. Losses at the gene ends were 4 bases for V and 9 bases for J; bases not matched to a gene: 4. CDR3 sequence (DNA): TGCAGCGTTGGTACTAGCGGGAGGACTGAGCAGTTCTTC. Protein: CSVGTSGRTEQFF.

This clonotype was recorded at least ten times. The J gene is TRBJ2-2, the V gene TRBV28; maybe TRBD1 (6 bases). The CDR3 consists of 16 residues. The germline V and J ends were trimmed by 3 bases and 5 bases, with 16 bases remaining between them. In germline, CDR1 is MDHEN, CDR2 SYDVKM. CDR3 amino acids: CASSFSTGRKTGELFF. The CDR3 bases are TGTGCCAGCAGTTTTTCTACAGGGCGGAAAACCGGGGAGCTGTTTTTT.

This clonotype has at least ten counts. The genes are TRBV2 and TRBJ1-2; the D is unclear. CDR1 and CDR2 (germline): SNHLY, FYNNEI. The CDR3 sequence is 14 residues long. Trimming took 3 bases from V and 5 from J, leaving 13 bases between them. This CDR3 is CASSEVGSSYGYTF. DNA of the CDR3: TGTGCCAGCAGTGAGGTAGGGTCGAGTTATGGCTACACCTTC.

This clonotype was seen ten or more times. The gene calls are TRBV2 and TRBJ2-1, with TRBD2 matching over 7 bases. After removal of 6 bases from V and 0 bases from J, the junction contained 11 bases not matched to a gene. Germline CDR1 reads SNHLY; CDR2 reads FYNNEI. The CDR3 contains 17 residues. CDR3 residues: CASSDLSGSSSYNEQFF. The CDR3 DNA reads as TGTGCCAGCAGCGACCTTAGCGGGTCGAGCTCCTACAATGAGCAGTTCTTC.

V usage is TRBV11-2 and J usage is TRBJ2-1, with 9 bases fitting TRBD2. The junction had 6 bases not matched to a gene; V was cut back by 4 bases and J by 8 bases. CDR3 length: 14 residues. CDR1 SGHAT and CDR2 FQNNGV come from the germline V gene. DNA of the CDR3: TGTGCCAGCAGCTCCTCAGCGGGGGGCTATGAGCAGTTCTTC. Translating it yields CASSSSAGGYEQFF. Supplemented by reference TRBV11-2 and TRBJ2-1, the full variable domain reads EAGVAQSPRYKIIEKRQSVAFWCNPISGHATLYWYQQILGQGPKLLIQFQNNGVVDDSQLPKDRFSAERLKGVDSTLKIQPAKLEDSAVYLCASSSSAGGYEQFFGPGTRLTVL.

The rearrangement links TRBV7-8 to TRBJ1-5; D is ambiguous. Germline V lookup: CDR1 SGHVS, CDR2 FQNEAQ. Trimming took off 1 base at V and 4 bases at J, with 11 bases between the two ends. CDR3 size: 15 residues. This chain's CDR3 is CASSLVRAPNQPQHF. The DNA for the CDR3 is TGTGCCAGCAGCTTAGTACGTGCACCAAATCAGCCCCAGCATTTT.

CDR3 sequence (DNA): TGTGCCAGCAGCTCCGAGTACCTAGCGGGAGTTACAGATACGCAGTATTTT. Its protein product is CASSSEYLAGVTDTQYF. The chain has TRBV7-3 and TRBJ2-3; 10 nucleotides align to TRBD2. V was clipped by 4 bases and J by 3 bases; unmatched bases: 10. The germline V gene has CDR1 SGHTA and CDR2 FQGTGA. CDR3 length: 17 residues. Combining the CDR3 with reference TRBV7-3 and TRBJ2-3 gives the whole variable domain GAGVSQTPSNKVTEKGKYVELRCDPISGHTALYWYRQSLGQGPEFLIYFQGTGAADDSGLPNDRFFAVRPEGSVSTLKIQRTERGDSAVYLCASSSEYLAGVTDTQYFGPGTRLTVL.

This clonotype was seen ten or more times. The genes are TRBV11-2 and TRBJ2-1; TRBD2 is a possible D gene (6 bases). The CDR3 totals 17 residues. Trimming shortened V by 3 bases and J by 4 bases, and 19 bases separated the two germline ends. Per the germline V gene, CDR1 is SGHAT and CDR2 is FQNNGV. The CDR3 here is CASSLKPPTSSYNEQFF. The CDR3 bases are TGTGCCAGCAGCTTGAAACCCCCAACTAGCAGTTACAATGAGCAGTTCTTC.

Turning to this clonotype: A much larger clonotype is one base distant, so this may be a read error. The chain carries TRBV2 and TRBJ1-5; a possible D gene is TRBD1 (5 bases). The CDR3 spans 16 residues. V shed 11 bases and J shed 0 bases, with 20 bases lying between them. Germline CDR1 and CDR2: SNHLY and FYNNEI. CDR3 DNA: TGTGCCGGCGTCAGGGACGGACCATATAGCAATCAGCCCCAGCATTTT. It codes for CAGVRDGPYSNQPQHF.